This TCR beta chain stems from a study of identical twins. The germline V gene has CDR1 MNHNS and CDR2 SASEGT. The CDR3 is made up of 14 amino acids. V lost 8 bases and J 7 bases, leaving 18 bases between the germline ends. In its sample, this clonotype was seen a few times. Using its own MiXCR run on the 5' RACE reads, TCRdb lists one record per CDR3 protein. The table lists about 460,000 distinct CDR3 sequences, approximately 14% of them singletons, with around 0.57% in the top ten. This sample also belongs to another study, concerning yellow fever vaccine responses in identical twins.

The rearrangement uses TRBV6-1 and TRBJ2-1, with a possible D match to TRBD2 (5 bases). The specimen sequenced was CD4+ T cells sorted from blood. The receptor was isolated from a woman aged 18-30 years in good health. CDR3 sequence reads: CASLRQEPGNEQFF. The CDR3 region has the DNA TGTGCCAGCCTTAGGCAGGAGCCGGGGAATGAGCAGTTCTTC.